The 23 T cell receptor beta chains presented below share a single source sample, sequenced in a study of cytomegalovirus exposure and HLA in healthy donors. Sequencing used immunoSEQ multiplex PCR; TCRdb keeps in-frame clones, though not all of them. The sample has around 300,000 clones, around nine tenths seen once; the top ten hold about 0.9%. Sample: PBMCs. The receptors here all came from a woman younger than 35 in good health and CMV-seronegative.

V gene TRBV28 combines with J gene TRBJ2-7; D possibly corresponds to TRBD1 (8 bases). Per germline, CDR1 MDHEN and CDR2 SYDVKM. The CDR3 extends over 16 amino acids. Between the trimmed V and J ends, which lost 8 bases and 4 bases, there was a span of 24 bases. DNA of the CDR3: TGTGCCAGCTTTGGGGGGGCCGGGACAGGCGTTTACGAGCAGTACTTC. Translated: CASFGGAGTGVYEQYF.

This chain joins TRBV5-1 and TRBJ2-7; D is undetermined. This CDR3 is built from 14 residues. V lost 6 bases and J 0 bases, leaving 13 bases between the germline ends. The V gene's germline CDR1 is SGHRS and CDR2 YFSETQ. CDR3 DNA: TGCGCCAGCACCTACAGCAACCCCTCCTACGAGCAGTACTTC. Protein: CASTYSNPSYEQYF.

The gene calls are TRBV7-6 and TRBJ2-5; maybe TRBD2 (6 bases). The V gene lost 1 base and the J gene lost 4 bases, with 10 bases spanning the gap. Germline V gene lookup returns CDR1 SGHVS and CDR2 FNYEAQ. This CDR3 has 14 residues. CDR3 nucleotides: TGTGCCAGCAGCTTAGATGCGGAGGGAGAGACCCAGTACTTC. This sequence encodes CASSLDAEGETQYF.

The chain combines TRBV28 with TRBJ2-7; unclear D gene. Trimming left V 6 bases short and J 4 bases short, with 19 bases between. The CDR3 consists of 15 residues. Germline values: CDR1 MDHEN, CDR2 SYDVKM. DNA for the CDR3: TGTGCCAGCAGGTTAGGGCAGGCCGATTATTACGAGCAGTACTTC. Translation: CASRLGQADYYEQYF.

This clone was counted once. This chain connects TRBV11-2 to TRBJ2-3, with 9 bases fitting TRBD2. The junction had 3 bases not matched to a gene; V was cut back by 2 bases and J by 0 bases. Germline V gene data show CDR1 as SGHAT and CDR2 as FQNNGV. The CDR3 contains 16 residues. The CDR3 DNA sequence: TGTGCCAGCAGCTTATCCCTAGCGGGAAGCACAGATACGCAGTATTTT. This encodes CASSLSLAGSTDTQYF.

The chain is built from TRBV9 and TRBJ2-1; 9 nucleotides line up with TRBD1. There are 19 residues in the CDR3. From germline, CDR1 is SGDLS and CDR2 YYNGEE. V shed 4 bases and J 2 bases; nucleotides not matched to a gene: 16. The CDR3 loop is CASSTRGVFGDRAYNEQFF. The CDR3 bases are TGTGCCAGCAGCACACGCGGCGTATTTGGGGACAGGGCCTACAATGAGCAGTTCTTC.

This clone was found a few times. The chain links TRBV9 to TRBJ1-5; perhaps TRBD1 as D (5 bases). The CDR3 has 13 amino acids. CDR1 is SGDLS, CDR2 YYNGEE, per germline. V gave up 4 bases and J gave up 7 bases, with 12 bases separating them. This chain's CDR3 is CASSPGLEQPQHF. The CDR3 DNA reads as TGTGCCAGCAGCCCAGGGTTGGAACAGCCCCAGCATTTT.

V is TRBV27 and J is TRBJ1-4; the D gene is possibly TRBD1 (6 bases). V was shortened by 6 bases and J by 4 bases, with 15 bases between the two germline ends. Germline CDR1 reads MNHEY; CDR2 reads SMNVEV (reference sequence). CDR3 length: 15 residues. For the CDR3, the DNA is TGTGCCAGCAGCGAAGGGGACACGCGTAATGAAAAACTGTTTTTT. It translates to CASSEGDTRNEKLFF.

This clone showed up just once. V is TRBV18 and J is TRBJ1-6; 8 positions match TRBD1. Germline loops: CDR1 KGHSH, CDR2 LQKENI. Germline trimming cut 6 bases from V and 7 bases from J; bases unmatched to any gene: 5. The CDR3 consists of 14 residues. The CDR3 coding sequence is TGTGCCAGCTCCGCCGGGACAGGCAATTCACCCCTCCACTTT. Translating it yields CASSAGTGNSPLHF.

The chain is built from TRBV4-1 and TRBJ2-7, with 11 bases that match TRBD1. The CDR3 extends over 17 amino acids. V dropped 0 bases and J dropped 6; count of bases not matched to a gene: 10. The germline gives CDR1 MGHRA, CDR2 YSYEKL. CDR3 protein: CASSQDEWRTGGPEQYF. The CDR3 DNA follows: TGCGCCAGCAGCCAAGATGAATGGAGGACAGGGGGCCCCGAGCAGTACTTC.

This clone was picked up one time. The chain is built from TRBV5-8 and TRBJ1-5; D perhaps matches TRBD1 (6 bases). The CDR3 totals 13 residues. Trimming pared 4 bases from V and 4 bases from J, leaving 9 bases between. Looked up from germline, CDR1 is SGHTS and CDR2 is YDEGEE. This CDR3 is CASSRTANQPQHF. In DNA, the CDR3 is TGTGCCAGCAGCCGGACAGCTAATCAGCCCCAGCATTTT.

The chain has TRBV27 and TRBJ2-7; 8 bases are a match to TRBD1. The CDR3 loop spans 14 amino acids. Germline-derived CDR1 and CDR2 are MNHEY and SMNVEV (reference sequence). V was pared by 4 bases and J by 3 bases, with 5 bases of the junction left unmatched. In DNA, the CDR3 is TGTGCCAGCAGTTACGGACAGGGAAACTACGAGCAGTACTTC. It encodes CASSYGQGNYEQYF.

This chain connects TRBV19 to TRBJ1-1; a weak D match, TRBD1 (6 bases). The germline V gene encodes CDR1 LNHDA and CDR2 SQIVND (reference sequence). There are 14 residues in the CDR3. V shed 5 bases and J shed 4 bases, with 14 bases lying between them. The CDR3 DNA reads as TGTGCCAGTAGTGCAGTACAGGGTTTCACTGAAGCTTTCTTT. Amino acids: CASSAVQGFTEAFF.

This sequence joins TRBV4-2 and TRBJ2-7; 7 bases line up with TRBD2. V lost 4 bases and J lost 0; bases outside the gene matches: 3. Germline loops: CDR1 LGHNA, CDR2 YNFKEQ. CDR3 length: 14 residues. Here the CDR3 DNA reads TGTGCCAGCAGCCTTGGGGACTACTCCTACGAGCAGTACTTC. Translated, it gives CASSLGDYSYEQYF.

This chain connects TRBV6-1 to TRBJ2-7, with D possibly being TRBD2 (7 bases). The germline CDR1 and CDR2 sequences are MNHNS and SASEGT. This CDR3 contains 15 residues. V was clipped by 4 bases and J by 6 bases, with 19 bases between them. CDR3 loop: CASSGQEGEGREQYF. The DNA of the CDR3 is TGTGCCAGCAGTGGCCAGGAGGGGGAGGGCCGCGAGCAGTACTTC.

The chain is built from TRBV28 and TRBJ1-1; D gene uncertain. V lost 7 bases and J 6 bases, leaving 12 bases between the germline ends. The CDR3 has 12 amino acids. Germline CDR1 and CDR2: MDHEN and SYDVKM. The CDR3 DNA follows: TGTGCCAGCACCCCCGGAGGCGCTGAAGCTTTCTTT. Its translation is CASTPGGAEAFF.

Notes on this clone: One end of the junction varies from germline; a read error may be responsible. The J gene is TRBJ2-7, the V gene TRBV30; maybe TRBD2 (6 bases). Germline V gene sequence: CDR1 GTSNPN, CDR2 SVGIG (reference sequence). The CDR3 contains 14 residues. Written as DNA, the CDR3 is TGTGCCTGGAGTGAACTAGCCGAATCCTCCGAGCAGTACTTC. Translated, it gives CAWSELAESSEQYF.

The rearrangement links TRBV5-6 to TRBJ2-7, with TRBD2 matching over 7 bases. Looked up from germline, CDR1 is SGHDT and CDR2 is YYEEEE. V shed 2 bases, J shed 3 bases, and the junction held 8 bases outside the gene matches. The CDR3 is 15 amino acids. Written as DNA, the CDR3 is TGTGCCAGCAGCTTATCGTGGGGGGGATTCTACGAGCAGTACTTC. Protein: CASSLSWGGFYEQYF.

This clone has a single count. V and J are TRBV9 and TRBJ2-3, with a tentative D call TRBD1 (6 bases). Germline lookup yields CDR1 SGDLS and CDR2 YYNGEE. V lost 4 bases, J lost 2 bases, and 17 bases lay in between. The CDR3 consists of 16 residues. The CDR3 DNA follows: TGTGCCAGCAGCTCAAGACCGGGACATGCCACAGATACGCAGTATTTT. Amino acids: CASSSRPGHATDTQYF.

The count of this clone is one. The chain joins TRBV27 to TRBJ2-7; TRBD1 matches at 8 bases. The V segment lost 8 bases and the J segment 0 bases; nucleotides outside the gene matches: 6. CDR3 length equals 14 residues. Germline CDR1 is MNHEY and CDR2 is SMNVEV (reference sequence). The chain's CDR3 is CASRDRGSSYEQYF. CDR3 DNA sequence: TGTGCCAGCCGAGACAGGGGAAGCTCCTACGAGCAGTACTTC.

A note on this clone: The sample carries other DNA sequences with the same CDR3. The chain employs TRBV28 and TRBJ2-1; the match to TRBD2 covers 10 bases. Germline-derived CDR1 and CDR2 are MDHEN and SYDVKM. Losses at the gene ends were 2 bases for V and 10 bases for J; bases not matched to a gene: 8. The CDR3 is 15 residues long. CDR3 bases: TGTGCCAGCAGTTTAGGGCTAGCGGGAGCTTTGGAGCAGTTCTTC. This gives the protein CASSLGLAGALEQFF. Full variable domain (rest looked up from reference TRBV28 and TRBJ2-1): DVKVTQSSRYLVKRTGEKVFLECVQDMDHENMFWYRQDPGLGLRLIYFSYDVKMKEKGDIPEGYSVSREKKERFSLILESASTNQTSMYLCASSLGLAGALEQFFGPGTRLTVL.

V is TRBV7-2 and J is TRBJ2-7; maybe TRBD2 (5 bases). The V gene lost 4 bases and the J gene lost 1 base, with 11 bases spanning the gap. The CDR3 spans 14 residues. In germline, CDR1 is SGHTA, CDR2 FQGNSA. CDR3 nucleotides: TGTGCCAGCAGCTCGAGACGGGGTTCCTACGAGCAGTACTTC. Amino acid sequence: CASSSRRGSYEQYF.

J is TRBJ2-1 and V is TRBV4-1, with D perhaps matching TRBD2 (6 bases). This CDR3 is 15 amino acids long. CDR1 MGHRA and CDR2 YSYEKL come from the germline V gene. The V end lost 5 bases, the J end lost 3 bases, and 14 bases lay between the germline ends. The CDR3 sequence is CASSYLRGNYNEQFF. The CDR3 DNA sequence: TGCGCCAGCAGCTATTTACGGGGGAACTACAATGAGCAGTTCTTC.